Presented here are 15 T cell receptor beta chains from one specimen sequenced in a study of T cells in Graves' hyperthyroidism and ophthalmopathy. RNA transcripts provided the source from which TCR beta CDR3 regions were amplified. The HTBI primer set was used in a first-round RT-PCR of the TCR CDR3. TCRdb processed the multiplex PCR reads anew with MiXCR; each CDR3 protein has one entry. The repertoire holds hundreds of thousands of distinct CDR3 sequences, with less than 20% as singletons. Material for sequencing was blood. All receptors come from a woman aged 18 to 35 with Graves' hyperthyroidism.

J is TRBJ1-5 and V is TRBV5-1; 9 bases are shared with TRBD1. The CDR3 covers 14 residues. With 5 bases clipped from V and 5 bases from J, the junction kept 5 bases outside the gene matches. The germline gives CDR1 SGHRS, CDR2 YFSETQ. The CDR3 nucleotides read TGCGCCAGCAGTTTCGACAGGGGGGATCAGCCCCAGCATTTT. This translates into CASSFDRGDQPQHF.

The table lists this clonotype with many counts. The chain combines TRBV27 with TRBJ1-5, with 9 bases matching TRBD1. CDR3 length: 16 amino acids. V trimming: 4 bases; J trimming: 2 bases; junction bases outside the gene matches: 6. Germline CDR1 reads MNHEY; CDR2 reads SMNVEV (reference sequence). The chain's CDR3 is CASSSRTGVGNQPQHF. CDR3 nucleotide sequence: TGTGCCAGCAGTTCCCGGACAGGGGTCGGCAATCAGCCCCAGCATTTT.

The genes are TRBV20-1 and TRBJ2-3; 10 bases align to TRBD2. The germline gives CDR1 DFQATT, CDR2 SNEGSKA (reference sequence). Germline trimming cut 1 base from V and 4 bases from J; bases unmatched to any gene: 8. This CDR3 has 16 amino acids. CDR3 DNA: TGCAGTGCTAGAGGGGGGGTAGCGGGGGGCGCAGATACGCAGTATTTT. Residues: CSARGGVAGGADTQYF.

This clonotype has at least ten counts. The chain employs TRBV5-1 and TRBJ1-1, with D possibly TRBD1 on 5 matching bases. Looked up from germline, CDR1 is SGHRS and CDR2 is YFSETQ. CDR3 length: 15 amino acids. Trimming left V 2 bases short and J 3 bases short, with 14 bases between. The CDR3 DNA is TGCGCCAGCAGCTTACGGGACGGCCCATACACTGAAGCTTTCTTT. This codes for CASSLRDGPYTEAFF. The full variable domain, in which reference TRBV5-1 and TRBJ1-1 provide the parts outside the CDR3, is KAGVTQTPRYLIKTRGQQVTLSCSPISGHRSVSWYQQTPGQGLQFLFEYFSETQRNKGNFPGRFSGRQFSNSRSEMNVSTLELGDSALYLCASSLRDGPYTEAFFGQGTRLTVV.

This clonotype showed up many times. The rearrangement joins TRBV29-1 to TRBJ2-5; D remains ambiguous. The CDR3 runs to 12 residues. Germline CDR1 is SQVTM and CDR2 is ANQGSEA. V dropped 6 bases and J dropped 5 bases, with 13 bases sitting between them. CDR3 nucleotide sequence: TGCAGCGTAGACCGAGGCCCCGAGACCCAGTACTTC. This sequence encodes CSVDRGPETQYF.

In its sample, this clonotype was seen many times. The chain is built from TRBV5-5 and TRBJ2-7, with 7 bases aligning to TRBD1. The junction had 5 bases not matched to a gene; V was cut back by 2 bases and J by 3 bases. Germline CDR1 is SGHKS and CDR2 is YYEKEE (reference sequence). This CDR3 is 14 amino acids long. CDR3 sequence reads: CASSFAQGSYEQYF. The CDR3 nucleotides are TGTGCCAGCAGCTTTGCACAGGGGAGCTACGAGCAGTACTTC. Full variable domain (missing parts from reference TRBV5-5 and TRBJ2-7): DAGVTQSPTHLIKTRGQQVTLRCSPISGHKSVSWYQQVLGQGPQFIFQYYEKEERGRGNFPDRFSARQFPNYSSELNVNALLLGDSALYLCASSFAQGSYEQYFGPGTRLTVT.

Only a few counts were recorded for this clonotype. The chain couples TRBV18 to TRBJ2-1; D might be TRBD2 (6 bases). The V gene lost 8 bases and the J gene lost 6 bases, with 20 bases spanning the gap. The CDR3 extends over 15 amino acids. Germline CDR1 and CDR2: KGHSH and LQKENI. Here the CDR3 reads CASSQVAAPGNEQFF. Here the CDR3 DNA reads TGTGCCAGCAGCCAAGTAGCGGCCCCGGGCAATGAGCAGTTCTTC.

The chain recombines TRBV12-3 or TRBV12-4 with TRBJ1-6; D is undetermined. CDR3 length: 14 amino acids. The V gene lost 7 bases and the J gene lost 5 bases, with 12 bases spanning the gap. CDR3 loop: CASKLEAHNSPLHF. The CDR3 DNA is TGTGCCAGCAAACTTGAGGCTCATAATTCACCCCTCCACTTT.

This chain links TRBV19 with TRBJ1-2; D gene ambiguous. Germline V gene lookup returns CDR1 LNHDA and CDR2 SQIVND (reference sequence). Between the trimmed V and J ends, which lost 2 bases and 8 bases, there was a span of 15 bases. The CDR3 covers 14 residues. The CDR3 sequence is CASSIIPPQKGYTF. CDR3 coding DNA: TGTGCCAGTAGTATAATCCCTCCGCAGAAAGGCTACACCTTC.

This clonotype was recorded at least ten times. The rearrangement links TRBV6-1 to TRBJ2-3; D may correspond to TRBD1 or TRBD2 (5 bases each). V was clipped by 4 bases and J by 0 bases, with 26 bases between them. Germline CDR1 is MNHNS and CDR2 is SASEGT. This CDR3 spans 20 amino acids. This CDR3 reads CASSVYLGSRPGRSTDTQYF. CDR3 nucleotide sequence: TGTGCCAGCAGTGTCTACCTCGGATCACGGCCGGGACGTAGCACAGATACGCAGTATTTT.

In the case of this clonotype: Given a much more abundant clone one base away, this may be a read error. The rearrangement joins TRBV5-5 to TRBJ2-1; 8 nucleotides agree with TRBD1. The germline V gene encodes CDR1 SGHKS and CDR2 YYEKEE (reference sequence). The CDR3 is 16 residues long. This CDR3 reads CANSPAGTGAYNEQFF. For the CDR3, the DNA is TGTGCCAACAGCCCGGCAGGGACAGGAGCTTACAATGAGCAGTTCTTC.

The rearrangement joins TRBV28 to TRBJ1-2; D is unresolved. The germline gives CDR1 MDHEN, CDR2 SYDVKM. V lost 6 bases, J lost 5 bases, and 7 bases lay in between. The CDR3 contains 11 residues. The CDR3 DNA is TGTGCCAGCAGCCGAACTTATGGCTACACCTTC. Protein sequence: CASSRTYGYTF.

This clonotype turned up a few times. This chain uses TRBV25-1 with TRBJ1-2; TRBD1 matches at 7 bases. V lost 1 base, J lost 8 bases, and 10 bases stayed unmatched. Germline V gives CDR1 MGHDK, CDR2 SYGVNS. The CDR3 spans 15 residues. The DNA for the CDR3 is TGTGCCAGCAGTGAATCGACAGGGACATGGAAAGGCTACACCTTC. Encoded protein: CASSESTGTWKGYTF.

This clonotype showed up many times. V gene TRBV3-1 combines with J gene TRBJ1-5; weak D call: TRBD1 (5 bases). CDR1 is LGHDT and CDR2 is YNNKEL in the germline V gene (reference sequence). V shed 2 bases and J shed 3 bases, with 8 bases lying between them. The CDR3 totals 14 residues. In nucleotides, the CDR3 is TGTGCCAGCAGCCAAATTGGGGCCAATCAGCCCCAGCATTTT. Its protein is CASSQIGANQPQHF.

The genes are TRBV6-1 and TRBJ1-2, with D hard to call. The V end lost 6 bases, the J end lost 8 bases, and 16 bases lay between the germline ends. The germline V gene has CDR1 MNHNS and CDR2 SASEGT. The CDR3 covers 13 residues. CDR3 sequence reads: CASRSLGSDGYTF. Here the CDR3 DNA reads TGTGCCAGCAGATCCTTGGGGTCCGACGGCTACACCTTC.